These T cell receptor beta chains were read from a single sample in a study of T-cell memory formation after mild COVID-19. TCRdb passed the 5' RACE reads through MiXCR, listing each CDR3 protein once. There are 350,000 to 400,000 distinct CDR3 sequences in the sample; 14% occur only once, and around a fifth lies in the top ten. The source material was PBMCs or a T cell subset sorted from them (not recorded which). These receptors were obtained from a man between 18 and 35 years old who had mild COVID-19 (a few samples of this study predate the infection). Cell type and time point are not known. CDR3s include the opening cysteine and the closing phenylalanine or tryptophan. The order of the fields is V gene, D gene, clone size, J gene, CDR3 protein, CDR3 DNA. The D gene is left open where the match is weak. Part of the rows lack a size; the others show once, few, many or a class for expanded clones.

v_call: TRBV4-1
d_call: .
clone_size: .
j_call: TRBJ2-1
cdr3_aa: CASSRRVCGWICLDEQFF
cdr3_nt: TGCGCCAGCTCCCGACGAGTTTGCGGATGGATTTGTTTAGATGAGCAGTTCTTC

v_call: TRBV10-3
d_call: .
clone_size: few
j_call: TRBJ2-5
cdr3_aa: CAISASGRQETQYF
cdr3_nt: TGTGCCATCAGTGCGTCCGGCAGGCAAGAGACCCAGTACTTC

v_call: TRBV20-1
d_call: .
clone_size: few
j_call: TRBJ1-5
cdr3_aa: CSAVSLAQHF
cdr3_nt: TGCAGTGCGGTCTCTCTGGCCCAGCATTTT

v_call: TRBV30
d_call: TRBD1
clone_size: few
j_call: TRBJ1-5
cdr3_aa: CAWSDGTGGEQPQHF
cdr3_nt: TGTGCCTGGAGTGATGGGACAGGGGGTGAGCAGCCCCAGCATTTT

v_call: TRBV5-1
d_call: TRBD1
clone_size: many
j_call: TRBJ2-3
cdr3_aa: CASSPQGAGTTDTQYF
cdr3_nt: TGCGCCAGCAGCCCCCAGGGGGCAGGGACGACAGATACGCAGTATTTT

v_call: TRBV12-5
d_call: .
clone_size: .
j_call: TRBJ1-5
cdr3_aa: CASGPDDMQPQHF
cdr3_nt: TGTGCTAGTGGTCCAGATGATATGCAGCCCCAGCATTTT

v_call: TRBV5-1
d_call: .
clone_size: .
j_call: TRBJ1-3
cdr3_aa: CASSWGASSGNTIYF
cdr3_nt: TGCGCCAGCAGCTGGGGGGCGTCGTCTGGAAACACCATATATTTT

v_call: TRBV27
d_call: .
clone_size: .
j_call: TRBJ1-5
cdr3_aa: CASSFRGEPQHF
cdr3_nt: TGTGCCAGCAGTTTTAGGGGAGAGCCCCAGCATTTT

v_call: TRBV15
d_call: .
clone_size: few
j_call: TRBJ2-2
cdr3_aa: CATSRAGAGTGELFF
cdr3_nt: TGTGCCACCAGCAGAGCCGGGGCAGGCACCGGGGAGCTGTTTTTT

v_call: TRBV19
d_call: .
clone_size: few
j_call: TRBJ1-2
cdr3_aa: CASSIDRRGVVDGYTF
cdr3_nt: TGTGCCAGTAGTATAGATAGACGCGGAGTGGTGGATGGCTACACCTTC

v_call: TRBV12-3/TRBV12-4
d_call: .
clone_size: many
j_call: TRBJ1-5
cdr3_aa: CASSRSSSGGNQPQHF
cdr3_nt: TGTGCCAGCAGTCGCTCGTCCTCGGGGGGCAATCAGCCCCAGCATTTT

v_call: TRBV7-2
d_call: TRBD1
clone_size: .
j_call: TRBJ2-5
cdr3_aa: CASSPTISTGVETQYF
cdr3_nt: TGTGCCAGCAGCCCAACCATTTCGACAGGGGTAGAGACCCAGTACTTC

v_call: TRBV5-1
d_call: TRBD2
clone_size: many
j_call: TRBJ2-3
cdr3_aa: CASSALAGGLEDTQYF
cdr3_nt: TGCGCCAGCAGCGCACTAGCGGGGGGGCTGGAAGATACGCAGTATTTT

v_call: TRBV5-4
d_call: .
clone_size: .
j_call: TRBJ2-5
cdr3_aa: CASSHDGRETQYF
cdr3_nt: TGTGCCAGCAGCCATGACGGTCGGGAGACCCAGTACTTC

v_call: TRBV5-8
d_call: .
clone_size: .
j_call: TRBJ2-4
cdr3_aa: CASALEFGALAKNIQYF
cdr3_nt: TGTGCCAGCGCCCTCGAGTTCGGGGCTCTAGCCAAAAACATTCAGTACTTC

v_call: TRBV20-1
d_call: .
clone_size: once
j_call: TRBJ1-1
cdr3_aa: CSAGRQGFMNTEAFF
cdr3_nt: TGCAGTGCTGGGAGACAAGGATTCATGAACACTGAAGCTTTCTTT

v_call: TRBV2
d_call: TRBD1
clone_size: many
j_call: TRBJ1-2
cdr3_aa: CASSGQGADYGYTF
cdr3_nt: TGTGCCAGCAGCGGACAGGGGGCCGACTATGGCTACACCTTC

v_call: TRBV7-2
d_call: .
clone_size: few
j_call: TRBJ1-1
cdr3_aa: CASSLFPPRELKAFF
cdr3_nt: TGTGCCAGCAGCTTATTCCCCCCACGGGAATTAAAAGCTTTCTTT

v_call: TRBV6-2/TRBV6-3
d_call: .
clone_size: few
j_call: TRBJ2-4
cdr3_aa: CASSRSASKNIQYF
cdr3_nt: TGTGCCAGCAGCCGAAGCGCGAGCAAAAACATTCAGTACTTC

v_call: TRBV29-1
d_call: TRBD1
clone_size: .
j_call: TRBJ1-1
cdr3_aa: CSVDQQGRGSDEAFF
cdr3_nt: TGCAGCGTTGACCAACAGGGGAGGGGGAGCGATGAAGCTTTCTTT

v_call: TRBV6-5
d_call: .
clone_size: few
j_call: TRBJ1-3
cdr3_aa: CASSALSGNTIYF
cdr3_nt: TGTGCCAGCAGTGCCCTTTCGGGAAACACCATATATTTT